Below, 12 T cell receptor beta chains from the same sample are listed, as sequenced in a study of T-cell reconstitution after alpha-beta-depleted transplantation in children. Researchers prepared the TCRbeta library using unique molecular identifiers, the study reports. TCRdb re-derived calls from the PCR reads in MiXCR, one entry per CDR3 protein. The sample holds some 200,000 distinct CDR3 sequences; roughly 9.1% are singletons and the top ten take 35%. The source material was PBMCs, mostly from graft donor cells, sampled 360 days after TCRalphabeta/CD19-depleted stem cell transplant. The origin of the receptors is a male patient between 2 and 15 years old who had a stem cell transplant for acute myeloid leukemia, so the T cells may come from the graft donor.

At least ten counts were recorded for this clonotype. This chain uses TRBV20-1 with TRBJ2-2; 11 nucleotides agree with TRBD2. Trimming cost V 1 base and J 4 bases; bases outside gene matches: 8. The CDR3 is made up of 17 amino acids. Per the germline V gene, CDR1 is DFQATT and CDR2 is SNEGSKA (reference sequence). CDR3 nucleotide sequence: TGCAGTGCTAGAGCCCAACTAGCGGGAGATGGCACCGGGGAGCTGTTTTTT. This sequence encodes CSARAQLAGDGTGELFF.

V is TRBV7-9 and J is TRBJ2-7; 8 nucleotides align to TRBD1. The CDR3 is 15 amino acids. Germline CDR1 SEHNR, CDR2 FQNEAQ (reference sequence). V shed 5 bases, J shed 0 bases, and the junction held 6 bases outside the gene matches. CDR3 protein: CASSLGQGSSYEQYV. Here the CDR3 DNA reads TGTGCCAGCAGCCTAGGACAGGGTAGCTCCTACGAGCAGTACGTC.

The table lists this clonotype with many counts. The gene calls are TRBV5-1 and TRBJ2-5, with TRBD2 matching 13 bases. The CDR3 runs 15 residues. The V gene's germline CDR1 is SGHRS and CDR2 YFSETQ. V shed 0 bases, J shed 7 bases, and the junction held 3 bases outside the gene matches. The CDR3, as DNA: TGCGCCAGCAGCTTGGGACTAGCGGGAGGAAGGACCCAGTACTTC. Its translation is CASSLGLAGGRTQYF.

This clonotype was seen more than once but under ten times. CDR3 protein: CASRGAGNQPQHF. CDR3 nucleotide sequence: TGTGCCAGCAGGGGTGCAGGGAATCAGCCCCAGCATTTT. The chain couples TRBV12-3 or TRBV12-4 to TRBJ1-5, with a possible D match to TRBD1 (5 bases). CDR3 length equals 13 residues. V lost 6 bases and J 4 bases, leaving 10 bases between the germline ends.

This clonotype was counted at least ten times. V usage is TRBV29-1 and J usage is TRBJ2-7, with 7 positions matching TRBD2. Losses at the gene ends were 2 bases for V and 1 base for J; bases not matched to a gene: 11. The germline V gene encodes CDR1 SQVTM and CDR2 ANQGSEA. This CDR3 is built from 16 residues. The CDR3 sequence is CSVEKSSGLISYEQYV. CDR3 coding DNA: TGCAGCGTTGAAAAGTCTAGCGGACTAATATCCTACGAGCAGTACGTC.

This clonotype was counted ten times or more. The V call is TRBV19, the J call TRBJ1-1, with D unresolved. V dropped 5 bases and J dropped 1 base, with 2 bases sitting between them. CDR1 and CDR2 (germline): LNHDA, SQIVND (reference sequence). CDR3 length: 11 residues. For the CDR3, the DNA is TGTGCCAGTAGTCGGAACACTGAAGCTTTCTTT. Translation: CASSRNTEAFF.

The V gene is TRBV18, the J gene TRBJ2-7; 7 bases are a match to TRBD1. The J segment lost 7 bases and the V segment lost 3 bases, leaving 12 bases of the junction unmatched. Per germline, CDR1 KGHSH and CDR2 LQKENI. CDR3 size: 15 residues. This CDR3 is CASSPYRGDPGEQYF. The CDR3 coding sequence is TGTGCCAGCTCACCTTACAGGGGCGACCCGGGTGAGCAGTACTTC.

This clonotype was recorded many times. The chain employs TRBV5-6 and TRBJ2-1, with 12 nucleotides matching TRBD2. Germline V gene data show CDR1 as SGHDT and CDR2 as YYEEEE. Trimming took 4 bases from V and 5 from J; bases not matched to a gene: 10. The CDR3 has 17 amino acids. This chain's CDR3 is CASSLIGLAGSNNEQFF. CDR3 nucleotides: TGTGCCAGCAGCCTAATCGGACTAGCGGGATCGAACAATGAGCAGTTCTTC.

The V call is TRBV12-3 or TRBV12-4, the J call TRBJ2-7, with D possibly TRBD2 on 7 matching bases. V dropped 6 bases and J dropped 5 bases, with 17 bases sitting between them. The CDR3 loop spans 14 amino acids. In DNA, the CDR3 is TGTGCCAGCAGCTACGCCCCCGGGGGGCACGAGCAGTACTTC. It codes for CASSYAPGGHEQYF.

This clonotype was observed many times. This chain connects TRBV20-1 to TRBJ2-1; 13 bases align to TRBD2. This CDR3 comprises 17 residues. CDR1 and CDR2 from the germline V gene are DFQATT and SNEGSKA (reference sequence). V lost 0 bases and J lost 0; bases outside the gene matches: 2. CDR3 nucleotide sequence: TGCAGTGCTAGAGATACTAGCGGGAGGGTCTCCTACAATGAGCAGTTCTTC. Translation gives CSARDTSGRVSYNEQFF.

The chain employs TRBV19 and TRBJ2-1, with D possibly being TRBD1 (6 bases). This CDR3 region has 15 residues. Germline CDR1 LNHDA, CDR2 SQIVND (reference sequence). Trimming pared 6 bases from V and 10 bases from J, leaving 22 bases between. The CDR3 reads CASSTRRPRTDEQFF. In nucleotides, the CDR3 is TGTGCCAGTAGCACCCGGCGACCCCGGACAGACGAGCAGTTCTTC.

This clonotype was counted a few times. The CDR3 sequence is CASSRTVLRQETQYF. Here the CDR3 DNA reads TGTGCCAGCAGCCGAACCGTCCTGCGCCAAGAGACCCAGTACTTC. The chain links TRBV7-9 to TRBJ2-5, with D hard to call. CDR1 is SEHNR, CDR2 FQNEAQ, per germline (reference sequence). V was trimmed by 5 bases and J by 1 base, leaving 14 bases between them. The CDR3 extends over 15 amino acids.